This entry is about one T cell receptor beta chain. Its antigen is unidentified. The V end lost 0 bases, the J end lost 4 bases, and 7 bases lay between the germline ends. The CDR3 length is 15 residues. Germline-derived CDR1 and CDR2 are LNHNV and YYDKDF (reference sequence). The data derive from a study of CD4+ T cells in melanoma. Points from the study as a whole: Diverse differentiation states were reported for melanoma neoantigen-specific CD4+ T cells. CD8+ T cell, macrophage and B cell function reportedly correlated with neoantigen-specific CD4+ T cells.

Profiling relied on immunoSEQ multiplex PCR, and the TCRdb table lists in-frame clones only, not all of them. The sample shows over 130,000 clones, nearly 95% of them seen only once. The source is a human donor with melanoma. The rearrangement links TRBV15 to TRBJ2-6; no reliable D call. The CDR3 region is CATSREWAGANVLTF. Here the CDR3 DNA reads TGTGCCACCAGCAGAGAATGGGCCGGGGCCAACGTCCTGACTTTC. The whole variable domain, filled in from reference TRBV15 and TRBJ2-6, reads DAMVIQNPRYQVTQFGKPVTLSCSQTLNHNVMYWYQQKSSQAPKLLFHYYDKDFNNEADTPDNFQSRRPNTSFCFLDIRSPGLGDTAMYLCATSREWAGANVLTFGAGSRLTVL.